The TCR beta chain under discussion was sequenced for a study of T-cell memory formation after mild COVID-19. Libraries for TCRalpha and TCRbeta carried sample barcodes and unique molecular identifiers via 5'RACE. A single record per CDR3 protein comes from TCRdb applying MiXCR to the 5' RACE reads. The sample lists some 300,000 distinct CDR3 sequences; under 25% were seen once. The germline CDR1 and CDR2 sequences are SGHTA and FQGNSA. V lost 5 bases, J lost 14 bases, and 6 bases stayed unmatched. This CDR3 is 12 amino acids long. Source material: PBMCs or a T cell subset sorted from them (not recorded which). The rearrangement uses TRBV7-2 and TRBJ1-6; TRBD1 matches at 7 bases. The receptor was derived from a man between 18 and 35 years old who had mild COVID-19 (a few samples of this study predate the infection). Cell type and time point are not known. CDR3 nucleotides: TGTGCCAGCAGCCGGGACAGTTCGGCCCTCCACTTT. The encoded protein is CASSRDSSALHF.